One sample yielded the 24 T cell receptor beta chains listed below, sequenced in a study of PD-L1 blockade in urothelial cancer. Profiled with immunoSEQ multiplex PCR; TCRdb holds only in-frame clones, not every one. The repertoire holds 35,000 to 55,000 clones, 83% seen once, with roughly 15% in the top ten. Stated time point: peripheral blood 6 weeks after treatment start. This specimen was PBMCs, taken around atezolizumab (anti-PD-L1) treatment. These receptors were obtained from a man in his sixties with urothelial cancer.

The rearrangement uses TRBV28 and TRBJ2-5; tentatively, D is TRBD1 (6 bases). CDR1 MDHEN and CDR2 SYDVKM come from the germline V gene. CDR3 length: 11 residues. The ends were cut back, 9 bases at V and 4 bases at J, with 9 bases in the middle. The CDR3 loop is CASSRGETQYF. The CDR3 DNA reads TGTGCCAGTTCCAGGGGAGAGACCCAGTACTTC.

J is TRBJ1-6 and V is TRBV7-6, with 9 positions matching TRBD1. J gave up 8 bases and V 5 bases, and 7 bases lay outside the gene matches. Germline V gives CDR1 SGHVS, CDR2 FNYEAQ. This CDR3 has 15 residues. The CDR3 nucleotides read TGTGCCAGCAGCCCCCAACAGGGGGCTTATTCACCCCTCCACTTT. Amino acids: CASSPQQGAYSPLHF.

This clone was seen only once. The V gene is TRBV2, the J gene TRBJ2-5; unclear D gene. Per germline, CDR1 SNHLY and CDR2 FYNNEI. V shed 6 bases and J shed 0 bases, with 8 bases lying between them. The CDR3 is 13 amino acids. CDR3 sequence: CASSGDYQETQYF. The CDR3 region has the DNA TGTGCCAGCAGCGGTGACTACCAAGAGACCCAGTACTTC.

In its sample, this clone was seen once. The DNA for the CDR3 is TGTGCCAGCAGTTACTCTTGGGACAGTCCTTATGGCTACACCTTC. It yields the protein CASSYSWDSPYGYTF. V is TRBV6-6 and J is TRBJ1-2; 7 bases align to TRBD1. The germline V gene encodes CDR1 MNHNY and CDR2 SVGAGI (reference sequence). V gave up 0 bases and J gave up 5 bases; unmatched junction bases: 6. This CDR3 contains 15 residues.

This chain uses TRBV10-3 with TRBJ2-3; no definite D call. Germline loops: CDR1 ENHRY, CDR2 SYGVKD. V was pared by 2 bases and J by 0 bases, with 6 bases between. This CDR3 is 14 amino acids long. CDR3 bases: TGTGCCATCAGTGAGACGGGTAGCACAGATACGCAGTATTTT. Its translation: CAISETGSTDTQYF.

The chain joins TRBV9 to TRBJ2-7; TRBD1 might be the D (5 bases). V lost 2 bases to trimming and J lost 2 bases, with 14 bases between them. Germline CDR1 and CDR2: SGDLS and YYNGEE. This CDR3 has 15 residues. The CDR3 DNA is TGTGCCAGCAGCGTGAGCTTCGACAGTCCCTACGAGCAGTACTTC. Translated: CASSVSFDSPYEQYF.

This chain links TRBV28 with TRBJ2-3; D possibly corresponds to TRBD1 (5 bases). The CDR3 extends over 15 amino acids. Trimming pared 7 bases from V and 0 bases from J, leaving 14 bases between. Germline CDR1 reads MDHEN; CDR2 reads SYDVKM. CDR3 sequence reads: CASNRQGESTDTQYF. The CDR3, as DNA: TGTGCCAGCAACCGGCAGGGCGAGAGCACAGATACGCAGTATTTT.

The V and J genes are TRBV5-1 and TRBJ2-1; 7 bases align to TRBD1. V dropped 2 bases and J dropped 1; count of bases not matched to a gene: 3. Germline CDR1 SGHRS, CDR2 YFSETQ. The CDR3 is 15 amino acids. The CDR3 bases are TGCGCCAGCAGCTTTCCAGGGGGATCCTACAATGAGCAGTTCTTC. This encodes CASSFPGGSYNEQFF.

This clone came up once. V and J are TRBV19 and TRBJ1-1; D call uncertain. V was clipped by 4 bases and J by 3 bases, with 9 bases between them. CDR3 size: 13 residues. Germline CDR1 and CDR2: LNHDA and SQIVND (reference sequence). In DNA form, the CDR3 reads TGTGCCAGTAGTACGGGTTTTGACACTGAAGCTTTCTTT. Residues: CASSTGFDTEAFF.

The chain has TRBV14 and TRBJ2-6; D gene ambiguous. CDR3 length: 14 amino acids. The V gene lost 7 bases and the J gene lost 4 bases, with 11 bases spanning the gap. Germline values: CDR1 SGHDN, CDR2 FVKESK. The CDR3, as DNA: TGTGCCAGCACCGACCTGGAGGGGGCCAACGTCCTGACTTTC. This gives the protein CASTDLEGANVLTF.

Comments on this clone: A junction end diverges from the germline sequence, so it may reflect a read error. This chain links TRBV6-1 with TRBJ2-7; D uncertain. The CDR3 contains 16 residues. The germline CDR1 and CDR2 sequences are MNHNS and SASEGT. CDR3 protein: CASREAVDFSSYEQYF. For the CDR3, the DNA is TGTGCCAGCAGGGAAGCAGTTGATTTCAGCTCCTACGAGCAGTACTTC.

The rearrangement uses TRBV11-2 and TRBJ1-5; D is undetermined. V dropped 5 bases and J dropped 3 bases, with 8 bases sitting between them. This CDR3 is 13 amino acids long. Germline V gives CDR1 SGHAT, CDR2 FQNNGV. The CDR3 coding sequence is TGTGCCAGCAGCCCGGGTGCCAATCAGCCCCAGCATTTT. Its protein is CASSPGANQPQHF.

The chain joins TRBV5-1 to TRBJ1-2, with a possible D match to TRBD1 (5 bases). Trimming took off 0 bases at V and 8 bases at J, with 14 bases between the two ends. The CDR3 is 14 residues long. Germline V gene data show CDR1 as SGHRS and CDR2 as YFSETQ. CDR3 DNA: TGCGCCAGCAGCTTGGGGCGGGGGACGGAGGGCTACACCTTC. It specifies CASSLGRGTEGYTF.

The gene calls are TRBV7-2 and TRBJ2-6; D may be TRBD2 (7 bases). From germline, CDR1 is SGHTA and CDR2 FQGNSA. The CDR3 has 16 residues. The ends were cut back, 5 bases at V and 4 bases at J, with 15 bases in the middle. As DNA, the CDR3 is TGTGCCAGCAGCAAAGGGGGGGGGCTAGGGGCCAACGTCCTGACTTTC. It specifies CASSKGGGLGANVLTF.

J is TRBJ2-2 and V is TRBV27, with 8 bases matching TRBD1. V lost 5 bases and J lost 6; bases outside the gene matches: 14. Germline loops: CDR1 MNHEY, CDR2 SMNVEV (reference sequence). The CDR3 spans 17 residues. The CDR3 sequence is CASSPHVTRTGPGELFF. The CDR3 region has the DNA TGTGCCAGCAGTCCCCACGTCACTCGGACAGGGCCCGGGGAGCTGTTTTTT.

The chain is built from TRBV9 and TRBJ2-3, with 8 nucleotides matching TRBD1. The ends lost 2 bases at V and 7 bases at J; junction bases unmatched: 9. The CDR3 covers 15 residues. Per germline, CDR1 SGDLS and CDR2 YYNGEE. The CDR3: CASSVLGAGGNTQYF. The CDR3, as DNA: TGTGCCAGCAGCGTCCTGGGGGCAGGGGGCAATACGCAGTATTTT.

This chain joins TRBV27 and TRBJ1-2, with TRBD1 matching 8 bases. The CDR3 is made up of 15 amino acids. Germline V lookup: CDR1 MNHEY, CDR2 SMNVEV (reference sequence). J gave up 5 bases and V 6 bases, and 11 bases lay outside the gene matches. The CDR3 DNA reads TGTGCCAGCAGCACTACGACCGGGACAGGTTATGGCTACACCTTC. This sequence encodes CASSTTTGTGYGYTF.

The CDR3 loop reads CASSDLTTDRVKRYTF. As DNA, the CDR3 is TGTGCCAGCAGTGACCTAACAACGGACAGGGTGAAACGCTACACCTTC. The chain joins TRBV6-4 to TRBJ1-2; 8 bases map to TRBD1. The germline V gene has CDR1 MRHNA and CDR2 SNTAGT. The CDR3 consists of 16 residues. The V gene end was trimmed by 2 bases and the J gene end by 9 bases; junction bases not matched to a gene: 14.

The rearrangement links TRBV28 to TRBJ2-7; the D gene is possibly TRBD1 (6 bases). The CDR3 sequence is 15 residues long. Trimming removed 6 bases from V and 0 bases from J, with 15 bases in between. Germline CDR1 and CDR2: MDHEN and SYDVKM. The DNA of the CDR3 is TGTGCCAGCAGCCCGCTGGGGGCGAGCTCCTACGAGCAGTACTTC. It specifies CASSPLGASSYEQYF.

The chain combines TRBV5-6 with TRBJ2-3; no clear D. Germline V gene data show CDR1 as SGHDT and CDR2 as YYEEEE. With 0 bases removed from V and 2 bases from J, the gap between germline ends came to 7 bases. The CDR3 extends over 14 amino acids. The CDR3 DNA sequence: TGTGCCAGCAGCTTGGGGCTAGACACAGATACGCAGTATTTT. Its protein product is CASSLGLDTDTQYF.

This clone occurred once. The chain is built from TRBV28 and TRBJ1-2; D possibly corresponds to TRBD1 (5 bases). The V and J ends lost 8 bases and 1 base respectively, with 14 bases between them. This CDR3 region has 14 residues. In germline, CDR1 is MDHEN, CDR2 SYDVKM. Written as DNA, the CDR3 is TGTGCCAGCCATGGGGGGGATTTTAACTATGGCTACACCTTC. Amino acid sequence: CASHGGDFNYGYTF.

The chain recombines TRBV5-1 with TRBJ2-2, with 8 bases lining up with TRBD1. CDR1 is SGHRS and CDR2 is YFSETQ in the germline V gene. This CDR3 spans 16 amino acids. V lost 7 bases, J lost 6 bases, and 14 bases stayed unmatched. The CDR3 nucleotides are TGCGCCAGCTCGACGACAGGGGCGCTAGGCTCCGGGGAGCTGTTTTTT. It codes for CASSTTGALGSGELFF. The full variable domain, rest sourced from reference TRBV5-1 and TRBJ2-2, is KAGVTQTPRYLIKTRGQQVTLSCSPISGHRSVSWYQQTPGQGLQFLFEYFSETQRNKGNFPGRFSGRQFSNSRSEMNVSTLELGDSALYLCASSTTGALGSGELFFGEGSRLTVL.

The CDR3 DNA reads as TGCGCCAGCAGCTTGGAATTGAGGACTAGCGGGGGTCAGACCCAGTACTTC. Translating it yields CASSLELRTSGGQTQYF. The rearrangement links TRBV5-1 to TRBJ2-5, with 13 bases matching TRBD2. The CDR3 is 17 residues long. V shed 0 bases, J shed 6 bases, and the junction held 8 bases outside the gene matches. Germline V gene data show CDR1 as SGHRS and CDR2 as YFSETQ.

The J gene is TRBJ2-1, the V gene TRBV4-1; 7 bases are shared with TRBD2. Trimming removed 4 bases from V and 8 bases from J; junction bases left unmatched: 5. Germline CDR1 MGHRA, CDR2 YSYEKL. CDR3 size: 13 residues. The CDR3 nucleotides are TGCGCCAGCAGCCTTGGGGCGGGGGATGAGCAGTTCTTC. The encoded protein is CASSLGAGDEQFF.